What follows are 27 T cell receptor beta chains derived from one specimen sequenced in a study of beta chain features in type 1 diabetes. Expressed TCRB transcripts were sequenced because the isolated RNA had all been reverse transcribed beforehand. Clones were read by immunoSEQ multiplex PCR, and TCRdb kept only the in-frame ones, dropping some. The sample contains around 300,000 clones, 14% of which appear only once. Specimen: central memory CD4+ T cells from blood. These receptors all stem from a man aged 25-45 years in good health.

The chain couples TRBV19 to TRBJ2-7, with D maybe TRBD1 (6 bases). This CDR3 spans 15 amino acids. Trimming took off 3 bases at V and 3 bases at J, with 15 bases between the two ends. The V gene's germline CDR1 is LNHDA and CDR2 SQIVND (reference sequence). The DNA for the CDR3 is TGTGCCAGTAGTATGGGGATCTTACAGGGCTACGAGCAGTACTTC. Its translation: CASSMGILQGYEQYF.

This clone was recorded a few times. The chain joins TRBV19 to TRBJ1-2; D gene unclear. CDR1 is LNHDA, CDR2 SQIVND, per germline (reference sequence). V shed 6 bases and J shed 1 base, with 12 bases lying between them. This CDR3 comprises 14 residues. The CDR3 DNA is TGTGCCAGTAGAAAGGCCGATATTAACTATGGCTACACCTTC. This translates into CASRKADINYGYTF.

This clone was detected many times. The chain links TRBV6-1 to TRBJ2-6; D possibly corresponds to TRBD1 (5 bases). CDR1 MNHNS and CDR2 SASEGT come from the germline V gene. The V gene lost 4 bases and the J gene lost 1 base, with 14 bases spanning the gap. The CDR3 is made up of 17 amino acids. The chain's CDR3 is CASSAQGRTSGANVLTF. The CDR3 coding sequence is TGTGCCAGCAGTGCCCAGGGCCGAACTTCTGGGGCCAACGTCCTGACTTTC.

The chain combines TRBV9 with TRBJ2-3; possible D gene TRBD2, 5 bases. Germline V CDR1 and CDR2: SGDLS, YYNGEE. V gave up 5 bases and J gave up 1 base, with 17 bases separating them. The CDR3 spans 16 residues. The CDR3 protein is CASSPLVGVGTDTQYF. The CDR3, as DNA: TGTGCCAGCAGTCCCCTAGTCGGGGTGGGCACAGATACGCAGTATTTT.

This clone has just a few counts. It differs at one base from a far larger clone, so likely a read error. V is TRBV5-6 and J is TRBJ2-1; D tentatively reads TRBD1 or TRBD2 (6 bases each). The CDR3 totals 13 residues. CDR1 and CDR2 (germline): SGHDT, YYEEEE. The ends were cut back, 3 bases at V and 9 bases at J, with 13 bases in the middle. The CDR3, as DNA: TGTGCCAGCAGCTGGGTGGGGGGCGGTGAGCAGTTCTTC. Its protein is CASSWVGGGEQFF.

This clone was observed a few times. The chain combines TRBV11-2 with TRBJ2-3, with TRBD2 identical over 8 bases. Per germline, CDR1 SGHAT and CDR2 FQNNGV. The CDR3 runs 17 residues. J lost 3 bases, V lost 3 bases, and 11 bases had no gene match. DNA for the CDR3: TGTGCCAGCAGCTTGACGGGGGGGACTCAACAAACAGATACGCAGTATTTT. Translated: CASSLTGGTQQTDTQYF. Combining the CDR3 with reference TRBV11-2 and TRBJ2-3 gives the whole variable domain EAGVAQSPRYKIIEKRQSVAFWCNPISGHATLYWYQQILGQGPKLLIQFQNNGVVDDSQLPKDRFSAERLKGVDSTLKIQPAKLEDSAVYLCASSLTGGTQQTDTQYFGPGTRLTVL.

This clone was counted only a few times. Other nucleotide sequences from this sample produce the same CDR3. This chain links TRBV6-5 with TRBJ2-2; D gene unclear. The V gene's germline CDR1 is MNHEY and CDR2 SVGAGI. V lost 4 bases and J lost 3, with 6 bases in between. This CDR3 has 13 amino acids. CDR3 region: CASSLGYTGELFF. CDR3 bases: TGTGCCAGCAGTTTGGGGTACACCGGGGAGCTGTTTTTT.

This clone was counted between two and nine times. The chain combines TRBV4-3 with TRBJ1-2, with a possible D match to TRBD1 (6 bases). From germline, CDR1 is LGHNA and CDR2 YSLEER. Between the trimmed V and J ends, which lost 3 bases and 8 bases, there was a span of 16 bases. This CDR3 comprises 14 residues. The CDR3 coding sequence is TGCGCCAGCAGCCAGGTTTCGACAGGATGGGGCTACACCTTC. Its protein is CASSQVSTGWGYTF.

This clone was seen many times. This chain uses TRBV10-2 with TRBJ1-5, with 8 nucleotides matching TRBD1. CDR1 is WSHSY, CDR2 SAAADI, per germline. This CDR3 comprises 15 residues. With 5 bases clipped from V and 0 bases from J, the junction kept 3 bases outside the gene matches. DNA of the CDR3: TGCGCCAGCAGTCTGACAGGGGTTAGCAATCAGCCCCAGCATTTT. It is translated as CASSLTGVSNQPQHF.

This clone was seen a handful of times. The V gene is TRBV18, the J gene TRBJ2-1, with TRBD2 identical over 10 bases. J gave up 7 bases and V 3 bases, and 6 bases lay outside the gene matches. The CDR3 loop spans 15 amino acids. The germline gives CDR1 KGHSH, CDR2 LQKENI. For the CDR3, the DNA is TGTGCCAGCTCACCCGGACTAGCGGTAAGGAATGAGCAGTTCTTC. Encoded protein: CASSPGLAVRNEQFF.

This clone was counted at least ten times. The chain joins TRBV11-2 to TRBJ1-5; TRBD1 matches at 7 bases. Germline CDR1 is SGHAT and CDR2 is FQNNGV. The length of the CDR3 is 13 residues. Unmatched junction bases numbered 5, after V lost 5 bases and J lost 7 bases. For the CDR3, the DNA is TGTGCCAGCAGCCAGGGGGGAAGGCAGCCCCAGCATTTT. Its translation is CASSQGGRQPQHF.

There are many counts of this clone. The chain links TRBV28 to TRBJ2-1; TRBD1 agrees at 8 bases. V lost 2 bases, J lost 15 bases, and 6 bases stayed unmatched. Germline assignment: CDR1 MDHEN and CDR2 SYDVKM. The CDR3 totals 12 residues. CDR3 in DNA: TGTGCCAGCAGTTTAGTGAGACAGGGGATGTTCTTC. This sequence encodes CASSLVRQGMFF.

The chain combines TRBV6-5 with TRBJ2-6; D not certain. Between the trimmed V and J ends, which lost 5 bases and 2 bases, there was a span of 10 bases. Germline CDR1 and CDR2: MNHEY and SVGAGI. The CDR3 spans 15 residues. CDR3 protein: CASSLGGTGANVLTF. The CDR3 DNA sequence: TGTGCCAGCAGTCTCGGCGGTACTGGGGCCAACGTCCTGACTTTC.

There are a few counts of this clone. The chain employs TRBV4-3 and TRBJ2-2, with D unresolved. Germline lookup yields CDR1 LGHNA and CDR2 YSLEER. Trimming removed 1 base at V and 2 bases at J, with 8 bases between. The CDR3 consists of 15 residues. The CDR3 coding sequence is TGCGCCAGCAGCCAAGGGCGTGTTAACACCGGGGAGCTGTTTTTT. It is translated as CASSQGRVNTGELFF.

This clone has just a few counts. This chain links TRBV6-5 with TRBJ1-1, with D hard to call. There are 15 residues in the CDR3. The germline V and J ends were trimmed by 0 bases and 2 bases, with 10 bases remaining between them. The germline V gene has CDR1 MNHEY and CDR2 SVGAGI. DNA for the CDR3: TGTGCCAGCAGTTACTCGGGAAAAGACAACACTGAAGCTTTCTTT. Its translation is CASSYSGKDNTEAFF.

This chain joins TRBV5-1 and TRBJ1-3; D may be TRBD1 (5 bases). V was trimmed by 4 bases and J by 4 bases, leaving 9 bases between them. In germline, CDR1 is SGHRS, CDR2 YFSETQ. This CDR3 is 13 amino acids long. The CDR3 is CASSRDGGNTIYF. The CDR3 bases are TGCGCCAGCAGCCGGGACGGAGGAAACACCATATATTTT. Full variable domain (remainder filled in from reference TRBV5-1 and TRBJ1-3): KAGVTQTPRYLIKTRGQQVTLSCSPISGHRSVSWYQQTPGQGLQFLFEYFSETQRNKGNFPGRFSGRQFSNSRSEMNVSTLELGDSALYLCASSRDGGNTIYFGEGSWLTVV.

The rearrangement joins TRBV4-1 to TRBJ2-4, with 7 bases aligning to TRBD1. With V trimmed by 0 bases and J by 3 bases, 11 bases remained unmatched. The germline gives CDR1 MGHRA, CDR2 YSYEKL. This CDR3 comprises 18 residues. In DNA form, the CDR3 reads TGCGCCAGCAGCCAAGAATCGGGGACAGCGAGACGCAAAAACATTCAGTACTTC. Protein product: CASSQESGTARRKNIQYF.

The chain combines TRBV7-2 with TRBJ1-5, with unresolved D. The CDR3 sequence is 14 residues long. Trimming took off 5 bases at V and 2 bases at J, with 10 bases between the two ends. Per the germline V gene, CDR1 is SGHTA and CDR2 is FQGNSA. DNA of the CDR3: TGTGCCAGCAGCGAACATTCGGGCAATCAGCCCCAGCATTTT. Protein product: CASSEHSGNQPQHF.

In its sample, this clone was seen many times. The CDR3 nucleotides are TGTGCCAGCAGCTTATTCGCGGGTGCCCGGACTTACAATGAGCAGTTCTTC. This gives the protein CASSLFAGARTYNEQFF. The rearrangement links TRBV7-6 to TRBJ2-1; perhaps TRBD2 as D (5 bases). The V gene lost 2 bases and the J gene lost 4 bases, with 18 bases spanning the gap. From germline, CDR1 is SGHVS and CDR2 FNYEAQ. There are 17 residues in the CDR3. Complete variable domain (other parts from reference TRBV7-6 and TRBJ2-1): GAGVSQSPRYKVTKRGQDVALRCDPISGHVSLYWYRQALGQGPEFLTYFNYEAQQDKSGLPNDRFSAERPEGSISTLTIQRTEQRDSAMYRCASSLFAGARTYNEQFFGPGTRLTVL.

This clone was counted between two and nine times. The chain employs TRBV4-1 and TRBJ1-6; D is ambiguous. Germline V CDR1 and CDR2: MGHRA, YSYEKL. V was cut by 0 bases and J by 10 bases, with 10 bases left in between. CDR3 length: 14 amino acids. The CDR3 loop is CASSQDQVGSPLHF. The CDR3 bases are TGCGCCAGCAGCCAAGATCAGGTCGGCTCACCCCTCCACTTT.

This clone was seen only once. CDR3 amino acids: CASSLDLLQGAMRYF. In DNA form, the CDR3 reads TGTGCCAGCAGCTTAGACCTTCTACAGGGGGCGATGAGGTACTTC. The chain couples TRBV11-3 to TRBJ2-7; 9 bases agree with TRBD1. V gave up 0 bases and J gave up 12 bases; unmatched junction bases: 12. This CDR3 has 15 amino acids. Germline V gene lookup returns CDR1 SGHNT and CDR2 YENEEA.

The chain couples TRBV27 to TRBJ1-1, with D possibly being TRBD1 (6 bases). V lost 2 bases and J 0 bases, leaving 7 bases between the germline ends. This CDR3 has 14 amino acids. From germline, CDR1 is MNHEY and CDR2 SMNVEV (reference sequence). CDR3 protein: CASSLHRVNTEAFF. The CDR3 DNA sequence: TGTGCCAGCAGTTTACACAGGGTGAACACTGAAGCTTTCTTT.

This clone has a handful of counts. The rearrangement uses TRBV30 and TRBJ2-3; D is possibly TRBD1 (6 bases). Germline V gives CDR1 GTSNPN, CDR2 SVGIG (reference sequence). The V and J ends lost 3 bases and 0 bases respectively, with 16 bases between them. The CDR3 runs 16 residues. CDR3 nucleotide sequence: TGTGCCTGGAGCCTACCTGGACAGACTAGCACAGATACGCAGTATTTT. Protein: CAWSLPGQTSTDTQYF. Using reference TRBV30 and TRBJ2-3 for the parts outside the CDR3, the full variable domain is SQTIHQWPATLVQPVGSPLSLECTVEGTSNPNLYWYRQAAGRGLQLLFYSVGIGQISSEVPQNLSASRPQDRQFILSSKKLLLSDSGFYLCAWSLPGQTSTDTQYFGPGTRLTVL.

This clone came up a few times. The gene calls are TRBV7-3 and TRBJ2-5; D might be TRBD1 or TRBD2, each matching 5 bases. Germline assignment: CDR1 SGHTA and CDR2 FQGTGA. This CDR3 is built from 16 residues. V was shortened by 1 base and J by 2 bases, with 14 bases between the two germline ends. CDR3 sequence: CASSLRGNSGQETQYF. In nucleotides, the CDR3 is TGTGCCAGCAGCTTAAGGGGGAACAGCGGTCAAGAGACCCAGTACTTC.

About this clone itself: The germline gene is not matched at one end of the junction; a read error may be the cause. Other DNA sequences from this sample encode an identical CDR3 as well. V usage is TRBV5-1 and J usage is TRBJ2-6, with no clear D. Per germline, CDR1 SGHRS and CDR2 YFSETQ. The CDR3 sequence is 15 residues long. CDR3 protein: CASSIKLSGANVLTF. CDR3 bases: TGTGCCAGCAGCATCAAACTCTCTGGGGCCAACGTCCTGACTTTC.

CDR3: CASSLSHMNTEAFF. The CDR3 DNA reads as TGTGCCAGCAGCTTATCCCATATGAACACTGAAGCTTTCTTT. The chain employs TRBV7-3 and TRBJ1-1; D not resolved. The CDR3 runs 14 residues. Germline CDR1 is SGHTA and CDR2 is FQGTGA. V shed 2 bases and J shed 0 bases, with 7 bases lying between them. The full variable domain, rest sourced from reference TRBV7-3 and TRBJ1-1, is GAGVSQTPSNKVTEKGKYVELRCDPISGHTALYWYRQSLGQGPEFLIYFQGTGAADDSGLPNDRFFAVRPEGSVSTLKIQRTERGDSAVYLCASSLSHMNTEAFFGQGTRLTVV.

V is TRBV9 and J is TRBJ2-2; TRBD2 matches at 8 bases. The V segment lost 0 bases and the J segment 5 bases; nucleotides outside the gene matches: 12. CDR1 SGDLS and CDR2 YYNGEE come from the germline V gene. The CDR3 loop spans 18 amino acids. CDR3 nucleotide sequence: TGTGCCAGCAGCGTAGACTCCGGGCCTAGCGGGTCGACCGGGGAGCTGTTTTTT. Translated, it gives CASSVDSGPSGSTGELFF.